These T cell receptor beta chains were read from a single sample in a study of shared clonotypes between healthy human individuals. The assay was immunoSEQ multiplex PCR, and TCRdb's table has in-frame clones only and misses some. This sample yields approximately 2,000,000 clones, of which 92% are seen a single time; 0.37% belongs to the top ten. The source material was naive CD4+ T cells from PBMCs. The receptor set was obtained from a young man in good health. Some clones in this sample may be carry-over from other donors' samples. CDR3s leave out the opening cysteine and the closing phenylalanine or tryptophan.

ASSAKMGGYDASYEQY,TRBV5-1,TRBJ2-7
ASSQGQGAGGNEKLF,TRBV2,TRBJ1-4
ASSRPGAGNTIY,TRBV19,TRBJ1-3
ASSLGLAGDYEQY,TRBV5-1,TRBJ2-7
ASSSTSTDTQY,TRBV5-1,TRBJ2-3
ASSFTRSEDTQY,TRBV5-5,TRBJ2-3
ASSRDGNSYNEQF,TRBV5-1,TRBJ2-1
ASSSAPNRIYEQY,TRBV5-1,TRBJ2-7
ASSLGPDAEAF,TRBV5-1,TRBJ1-1
ASSLQSSTDTQY,TRBV27,TRBJ2-3
ASSLRLPKQY,TRBV27,TRBJ2-7
ASSPTDRVYGYT,TRBV18,TRBJ1-2
ASGTGLNSNQPQH,TRBV19,TRBJ1-5
ASSQQGYGNTIY,TRBV18,TRBJ1-3
ASRGHFRNTEAF,TRBV2,TRBJ1-1
ASRHGGQGQTQY,TRBV25-1,TRBJ2-5
ASSPDRSEQY,TRBV7-8,TRBJ2-7
ASKKVGITNQPQH,TRBV19,TRBJ1-5
ASIAAGTTNEKLF,TRBV28,TRBJ1-4
ASTGTVERETQY,TRBV5-1,TRBJ2-5
ASSSHRIWADTQY,TRBV5-1,TRBJ2-3
ASSFSTGNTGELF,TRBV7-9,TRBJ2-2
ASETGTYEQY,TRBV2,TRBJ2-7
ASSTGGSGLYEQY,TRBV9,TRBJ2-7
SAADRGDAF,TRBV20-1,TRBJ1-1
AGQGQSNYGYT,TRBV6-6,TRBJ1-2
ASSPGLAGGPEQF,TRBV5-1,TRBJ2-1
ASSFLAFRADTQY,TRBV5-6,TRBJ2-3
ASSPPGSLAGEF,TRBV6-5,TRBJ2-1
ASSLASGSSYNEQF,TRBV7-9,TRBJ2-1
AWSVRTRESDEQF,TRBV30,TRBJ2-1
ASSGSH,TRBV9,TRBJ2-5
ASSDPLVNYGYT,TRBV2,TRBJ1-2
ASSQATPETGGKAYEQY,TRBV4-2,TRBJ2-7
ASSDSGSSGETQY,TRBV5-1,TRBJ2-5
ASSSPGTGGPDTQY,TRBV28,TRBJ2-3
SAKTRLSSYEQY,TRBV29-1,TRBJ2-7
ASSLLGRVGGQETQY,TRBV7-3,TRBJ2-5